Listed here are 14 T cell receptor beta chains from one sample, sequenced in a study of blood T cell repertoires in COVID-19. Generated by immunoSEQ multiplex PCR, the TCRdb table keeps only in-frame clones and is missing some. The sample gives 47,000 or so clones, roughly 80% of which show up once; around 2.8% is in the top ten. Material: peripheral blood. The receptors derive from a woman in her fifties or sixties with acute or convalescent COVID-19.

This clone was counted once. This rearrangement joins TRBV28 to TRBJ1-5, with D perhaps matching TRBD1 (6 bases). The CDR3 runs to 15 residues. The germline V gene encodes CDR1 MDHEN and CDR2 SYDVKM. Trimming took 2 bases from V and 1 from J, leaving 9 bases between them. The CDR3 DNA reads TGTGCCAGCAGTTTAAGTCAGGGGAGCAATCAGCCCCAGCATTTT. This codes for CASSLSQGSNQPQHF.

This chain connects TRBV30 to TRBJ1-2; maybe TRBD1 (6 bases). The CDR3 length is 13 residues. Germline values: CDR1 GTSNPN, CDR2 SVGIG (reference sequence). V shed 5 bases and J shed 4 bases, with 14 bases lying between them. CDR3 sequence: CAWEKQGSYGYTF. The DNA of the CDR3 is TGTGCCTGGGAAAAACAGGGTAGCTATGGCTACACCTTC.

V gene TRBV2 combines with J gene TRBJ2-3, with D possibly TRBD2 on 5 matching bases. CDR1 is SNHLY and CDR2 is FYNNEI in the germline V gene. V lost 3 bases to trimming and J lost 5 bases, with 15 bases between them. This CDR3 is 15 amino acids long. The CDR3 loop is CASSDRGLRQDTQYF. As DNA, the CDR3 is TGTGCCAGCAGTGACCGAGGGCTTCGGCAAGATACGCAGTATTTT.

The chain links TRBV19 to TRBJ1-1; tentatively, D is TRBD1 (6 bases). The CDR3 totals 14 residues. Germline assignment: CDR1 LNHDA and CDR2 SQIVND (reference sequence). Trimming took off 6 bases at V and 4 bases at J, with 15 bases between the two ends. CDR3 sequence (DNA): TGTGCCAGTAGCAATACAGGGTTGGGCACTGAAGCTTTCTTT. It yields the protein CASSNTGLGTEAFF.

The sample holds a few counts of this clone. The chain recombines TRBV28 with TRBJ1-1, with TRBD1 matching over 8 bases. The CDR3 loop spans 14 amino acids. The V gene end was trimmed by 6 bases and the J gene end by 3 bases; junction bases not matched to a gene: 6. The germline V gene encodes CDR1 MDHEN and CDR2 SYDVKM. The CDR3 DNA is TGTGCCAGCAGGGCCTTACAGGGGGACACTGAAGCTTTCTTT. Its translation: CASRALQGDTEAFF.

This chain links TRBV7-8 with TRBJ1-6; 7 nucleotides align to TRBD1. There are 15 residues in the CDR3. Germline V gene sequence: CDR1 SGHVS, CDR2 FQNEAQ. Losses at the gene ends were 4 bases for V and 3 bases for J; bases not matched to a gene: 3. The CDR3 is CASSSGQIYNSPLHF. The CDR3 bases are TGTGCCAGCAGCTCGGGACAGATCTATAATTCACCCCTCCACTTT. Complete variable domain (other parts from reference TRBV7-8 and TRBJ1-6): GAGVSQSPRYKVAKRGQDVALRCDPISGHVSLFWYQQALGQGPEFLTYFQNEAQLDKSGLPSDRFFAERPEGSVSTLKIQRTQQEDSAVYLCASSSGQIYNSPLHFGNGTRLTVT.

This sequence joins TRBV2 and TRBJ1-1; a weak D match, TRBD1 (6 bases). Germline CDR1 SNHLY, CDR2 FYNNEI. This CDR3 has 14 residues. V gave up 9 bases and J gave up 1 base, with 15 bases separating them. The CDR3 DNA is TGTGCCAGTATCGAAGGGGGGGAGAACACTGAAGCTTTCTTT. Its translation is CASIEGGENTEAFF.

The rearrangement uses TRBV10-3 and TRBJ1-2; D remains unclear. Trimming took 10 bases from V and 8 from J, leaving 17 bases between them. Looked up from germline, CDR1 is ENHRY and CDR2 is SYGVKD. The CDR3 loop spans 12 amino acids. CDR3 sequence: CATRIVSGGYTF. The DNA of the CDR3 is TGTGCCACTCGTATTGTCTCGGGAGGCTACACCTTC.

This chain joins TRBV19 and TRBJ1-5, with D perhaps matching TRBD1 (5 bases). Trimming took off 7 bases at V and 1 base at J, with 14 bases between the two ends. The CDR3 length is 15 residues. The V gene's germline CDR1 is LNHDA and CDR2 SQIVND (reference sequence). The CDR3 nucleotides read TGTGCCAGTAACCCGGACACGATGAGCAATCAGCCCCAGCATTTT. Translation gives CASNPDTMSNQPQHF.

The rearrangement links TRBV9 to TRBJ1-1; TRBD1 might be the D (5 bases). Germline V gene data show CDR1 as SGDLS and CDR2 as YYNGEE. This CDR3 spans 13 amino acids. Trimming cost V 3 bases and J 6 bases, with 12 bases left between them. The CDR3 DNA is TGTGCCAGCAGCGCAGACAGTAAGGCTGAAGCTTTCTTT. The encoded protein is CASSADSKAEAFF.

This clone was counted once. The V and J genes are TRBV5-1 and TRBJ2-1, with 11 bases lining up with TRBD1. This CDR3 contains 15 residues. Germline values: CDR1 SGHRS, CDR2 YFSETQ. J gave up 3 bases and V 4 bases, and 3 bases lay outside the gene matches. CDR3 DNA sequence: TGCGCCAGCAGCGGCGGGACAGGGGGCTACAATGAGCAGTTCTTC. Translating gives CASSGGTGGYNEQFF. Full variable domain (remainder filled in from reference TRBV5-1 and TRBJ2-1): KAGVTQTPRYLIKTRGQQVTLSCSPISGHRSVSWYQQTPGQGLQFLFEYFSETQRNKGNFPGRFSGRQFSNSRSEMNVSTLELGDSALYLCASSGGTGGYNEQFFGPGTRLTVL.

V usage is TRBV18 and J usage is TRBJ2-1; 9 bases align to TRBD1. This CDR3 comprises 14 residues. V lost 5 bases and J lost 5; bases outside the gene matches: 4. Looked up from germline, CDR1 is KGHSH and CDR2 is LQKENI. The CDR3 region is CASSRDRVDNEQFF. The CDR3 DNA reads TGTGCCAGCTCAAGGGACAGGGTAGACAATGAGCAGTTCTTC.

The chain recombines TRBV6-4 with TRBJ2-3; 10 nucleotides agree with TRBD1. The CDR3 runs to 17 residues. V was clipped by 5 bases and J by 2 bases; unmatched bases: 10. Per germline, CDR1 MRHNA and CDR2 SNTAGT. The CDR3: CASSSKGQGTNTDTQYF. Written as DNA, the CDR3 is TGTGCCAGCAGTAGTAAGGGACAGGGGACCAACACAGATACGCAGTATTTT.

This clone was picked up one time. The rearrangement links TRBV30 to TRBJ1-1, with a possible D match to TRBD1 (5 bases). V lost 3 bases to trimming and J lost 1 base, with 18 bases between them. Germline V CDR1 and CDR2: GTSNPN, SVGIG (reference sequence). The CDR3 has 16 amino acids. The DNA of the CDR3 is TGTGCCTGGAGGGTGGGGGGGATACGCAGGAACACTGAAGCTTTCTTT. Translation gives CAWRVGGIRRNTEAFF.